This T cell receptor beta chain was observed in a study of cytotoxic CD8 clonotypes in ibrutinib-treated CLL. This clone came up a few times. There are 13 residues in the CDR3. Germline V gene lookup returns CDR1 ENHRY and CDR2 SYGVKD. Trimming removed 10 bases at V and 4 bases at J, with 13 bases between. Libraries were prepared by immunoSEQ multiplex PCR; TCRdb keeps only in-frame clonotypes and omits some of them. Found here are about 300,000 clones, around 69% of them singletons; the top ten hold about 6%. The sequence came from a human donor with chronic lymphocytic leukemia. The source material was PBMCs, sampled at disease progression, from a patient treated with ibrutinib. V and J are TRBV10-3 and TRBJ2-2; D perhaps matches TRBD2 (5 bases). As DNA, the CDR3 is TGTGCCAACCAACCGACTATCACCGGGGAGCTGTTTTTT. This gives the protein CANQPTITGELFF.